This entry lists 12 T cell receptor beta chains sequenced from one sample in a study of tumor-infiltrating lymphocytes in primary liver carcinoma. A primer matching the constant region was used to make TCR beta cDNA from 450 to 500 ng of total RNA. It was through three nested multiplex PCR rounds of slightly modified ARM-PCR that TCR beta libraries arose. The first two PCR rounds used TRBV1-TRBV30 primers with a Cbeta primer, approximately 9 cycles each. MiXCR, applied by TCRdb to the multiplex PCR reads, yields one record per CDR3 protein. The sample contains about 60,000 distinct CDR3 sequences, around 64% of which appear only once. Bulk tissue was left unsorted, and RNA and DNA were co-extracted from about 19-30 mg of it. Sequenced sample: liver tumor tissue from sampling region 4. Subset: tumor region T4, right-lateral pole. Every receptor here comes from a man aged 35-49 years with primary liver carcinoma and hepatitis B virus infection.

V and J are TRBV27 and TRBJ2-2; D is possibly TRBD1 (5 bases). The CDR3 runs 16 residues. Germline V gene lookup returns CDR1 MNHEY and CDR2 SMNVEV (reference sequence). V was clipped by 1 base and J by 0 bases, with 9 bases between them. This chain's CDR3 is CASSLFYRSNTGELFF. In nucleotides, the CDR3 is TGTGCCAGCAGTTTATTCTACAGGTCGAACACCGGGGAGCTGTTTTTT.

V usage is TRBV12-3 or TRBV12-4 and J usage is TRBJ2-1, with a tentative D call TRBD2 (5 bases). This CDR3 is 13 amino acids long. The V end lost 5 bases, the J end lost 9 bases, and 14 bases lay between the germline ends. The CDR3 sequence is CASSVRLEGEQFF. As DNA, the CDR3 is TGTGCCAGCAGTGTCCGCTTAGAGGGTGAGCAGTTCTTC.

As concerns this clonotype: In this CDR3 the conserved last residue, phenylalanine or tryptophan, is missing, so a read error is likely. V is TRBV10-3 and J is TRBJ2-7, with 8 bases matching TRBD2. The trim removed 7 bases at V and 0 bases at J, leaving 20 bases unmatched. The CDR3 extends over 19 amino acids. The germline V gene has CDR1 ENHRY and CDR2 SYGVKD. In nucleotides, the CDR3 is TGTGCCATCACCAAACGATCGGGACTAACGGGAGGGTTCTCCTACGAGCAGTACTCT. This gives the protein CAITKRSGLTGGFSYEQYS.

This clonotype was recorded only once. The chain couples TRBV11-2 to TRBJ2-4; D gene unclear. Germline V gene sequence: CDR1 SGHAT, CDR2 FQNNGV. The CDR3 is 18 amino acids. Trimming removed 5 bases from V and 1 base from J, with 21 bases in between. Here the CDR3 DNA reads TGTGCCAGCAGCCCAACTTGGGCTCCCACGGTGGCCAAAAACATTCAGTACTTC. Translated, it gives CASSPTWAPTVAKNIQYF.

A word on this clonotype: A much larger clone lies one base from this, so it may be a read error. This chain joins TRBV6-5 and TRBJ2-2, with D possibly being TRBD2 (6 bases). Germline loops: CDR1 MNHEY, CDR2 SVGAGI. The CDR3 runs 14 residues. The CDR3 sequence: CASSPGGGGGELSF. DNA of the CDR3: TGTGCCAGCAGCCCCGGCGGCGGAGGCGGGGAGCTGTCTTTT.

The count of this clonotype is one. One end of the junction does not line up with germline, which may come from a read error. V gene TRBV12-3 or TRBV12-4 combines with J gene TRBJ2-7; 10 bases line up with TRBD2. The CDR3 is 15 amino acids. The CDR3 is CANSSGTSAGYEQYF. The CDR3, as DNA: TGTGCCAACAGTTCAGGGACTAGCGCTGGTTACGAGCAGTACTTC.

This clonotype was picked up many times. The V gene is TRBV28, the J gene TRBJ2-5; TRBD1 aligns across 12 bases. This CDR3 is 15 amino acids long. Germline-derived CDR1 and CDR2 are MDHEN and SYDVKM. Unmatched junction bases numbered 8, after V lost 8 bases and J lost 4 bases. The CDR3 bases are TGTGCCAGCGGTACATGGGACAGGGGGCGAGAGACCCAGTACTTC. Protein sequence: CASGTWDRGRETQYF.

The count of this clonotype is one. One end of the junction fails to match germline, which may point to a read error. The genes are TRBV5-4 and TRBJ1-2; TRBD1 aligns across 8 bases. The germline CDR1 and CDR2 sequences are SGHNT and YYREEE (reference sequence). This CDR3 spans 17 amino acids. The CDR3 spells CASSLATWTGNNYAYTF. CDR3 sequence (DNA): TGTGCCAGCAGCTTGGCCACTTGGACAGGGAACAATTATGCCTACACCTTC.

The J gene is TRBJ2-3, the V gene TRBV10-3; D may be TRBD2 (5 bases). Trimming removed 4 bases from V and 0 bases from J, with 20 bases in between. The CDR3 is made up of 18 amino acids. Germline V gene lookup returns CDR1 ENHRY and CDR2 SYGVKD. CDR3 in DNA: TGTGCCATCAGTGGGCGGATTTTAGCGAGACTTAGCACAGATACGCAGTATTTT. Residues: CAISGRILARLSTDTQYF.

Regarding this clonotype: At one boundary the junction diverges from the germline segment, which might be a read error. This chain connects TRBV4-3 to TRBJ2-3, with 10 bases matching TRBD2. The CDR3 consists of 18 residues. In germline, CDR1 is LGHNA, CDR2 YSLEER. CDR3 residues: CPSSPLPVISGRQDTQYF. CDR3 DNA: TGCCCCAGCAGCCCCCTCCCCGTTATTAGCGGGAGGCAGGATACGCAGTATTTT.

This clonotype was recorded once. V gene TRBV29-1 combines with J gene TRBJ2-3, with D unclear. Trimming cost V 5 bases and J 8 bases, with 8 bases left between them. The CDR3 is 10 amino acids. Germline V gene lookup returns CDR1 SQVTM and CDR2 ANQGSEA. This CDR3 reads CSVSIGTQYF. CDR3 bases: TGCAGCGTTTCCATAGGTACGCAGTATTTT.

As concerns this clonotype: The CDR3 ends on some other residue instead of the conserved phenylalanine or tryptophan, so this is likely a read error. DNA of the CDR3: TGTGCCAGCAGTCGGGAGCCGGAGGAGATCCAGTACCTC. It specifies CASSREPEEIQYL. The chain joins TRBV6-1 to TRBJ2-5, with D tentatively TRBD2 (6 bases). The CDR3 contains 13 residues. CDR1 and CDR2 from the germline V gene are MNHNS and SASEGT.